One sample yielded the 20 T cell receptor beta chains listed below, sequenced in a study of cytomegalovirus exposure and HLA in healthy donors. Here immunoSEQ multiplex PCR was the method, and the copy in TCRdb shows in-frame clones only, minus some. This table holds some 90,000 clones, roughly 84% found once. The sequenced sample was PBMCs. Receptors originate from a man in his late teens or twenties in good health and CMV-seropositive.

J is TRBJ2-1 and V is TRBV5-1; 10 bases agree with TRBD2. Trimming removed 5 bases from V and 8 bases from J; junction bases left unmatched: 7. The CDR3 sequence is 14 residues long. Germline V gene data show CDR1 as SGHRS and CDR2 as YFSETQ. The CDR3 nucleotides read TGCGCCAGCAGACCTAGCGGGGGTCTCGATGAGCAGTTCTTC. Protein sequence: CASRPSGGLDEQFF.

The rearrangement joins TRBV11-3 to TRBJ2-1, with 8 positions matching TRBD1. J gave up 7 bases and V 5 bases, and 13 bases lay outside the gene matches. The CDR3 loop spans 16 amino acids. In germline, CDR1 is SGHNT, CDR2 YENEEA. The CDR3 spells CASSPGQGQEKNEQFF. DNA for the CDR3: TGTGCCAGCAGCCCCGGACAGGGACAAGAAAAAAATGAGCAGTTCTTC.

V gene TRBV6-1 combines with J gene TRBJ1-2; TRBD1 aligns across 10 bases. This CDR3 has 14 amino acids. V was pared by 7 bases and J by 8 bases, with 10 bases of the junction left unmatched. Germline CDR1 reads MNHNS; CDR2 reads SASEGT. Written as DNA, the CDR3 is TGTGCCAGCATCACAGACAGGGGGCGTTGGGGCTACACCTTC. Translation: CASITDRGRWGYTF.

The chain links TRBV9 to TRBJ2-3; D perhaps matches TRBD1 (5 bases). In germline, CDR1 is SGDLS, CDR2 YYNGEE. With 3 bases removed from V and 3 bases from J, the gap between germline ends came to 17 bases. This CDR3 is 16 amino acids long. The CDR3 spells CASSGDSTLRTDTQYF. CDR3 sequence (DNA): TGTGCCAGCAGCGGAGACAGTACTCTTAGAACAGATACGCAGTATTTT.

This chain links TRBV9 with TRBJ2-7; 11 nucleotides agree with TRBD2. Germline V CDR1 and CDR2: SGDLS, YYNGEE. The CDR3 has 15 amino acids. J was trimmed by 0 bases and V by 7 bases; bases with no gene match: 6. The CDR3 region has the DNA TGTGCCAGCTCACTCGGGACTAGCGGCTCCTACGAGCAGTACTTC. Translating it yields CASSLGTSGSYEQYF.

This rearrangement joins TRBV4-3 to TRBJ2-7, with TRBD2 matching 7 bases. Looked up from germline, CDR1 is LGHNA and CDR2 is YSLEER. Trimming at V came to 3 bases and at J to 2 bases, leaving 7 bases not matched to a gene. CDR3 length: 15 residues. CDR3 amino acids: CASSHRREGPYEQYF. The CDR3 DNA is TGCGCCAGCAGCCACCGTAGGGAGGGACCCTACGAGCAGTACTTC.

The chain has TRBV7-3 and TRBJ2-1; 16 bases fit TRBD2. Germline values: CDR1 SGHTA, CDR2 FQGTGA. There are 16 residues in the CDR3. Losses at the gene ends were 2 bases for V and 9 bases for J; bases not matched to a gene: 4. The CDR3 DNA reads as TGTGCCAGCAGCTTAGAGGGGACTAGCGGGAGGGGTGAGCAGTTCTTC. The encoded protein is CASSLEGTSGRGEQFF.

The CDR3 is CASSLRTSGVTGETQYF. CDR3 nucleotides: TGTGCCAGCAGCTTAAGGACCTCGGGGGTCACGGGAGAGACCCAGTACTTC. The rearrangement links TRBV7-8 to TRBJ2-5, with TRBD2 as a possible D gene (6 bases). The CDR3 runs 17 residues. Germline assignment: CDR1 SGHVS and CDR2 FQNEAQ. Trimming took off 2 bases at V and 4 bases at J, with 20 bases between the two ends.

CDR3 protein: CASSLRGGSDTGELFF. The CDR3 DNA reads TGTGCCAGCAGCTTACGTGGCGGTTCCGACACCGGGGAGCTGTTTTTT. The J gene is TRBJ2-2, the V gene TRBV11-2; D ambiguous. Looked up from germline, CDR1 is SGHAT and CDR2 is FQNNGV. The CDR3 sequence is 16 residues long. Deletions cut 2 bases from V and 3 bases from J, with 13 bases between.

This clone was detected a few times. The J gene is TRBJ2-1, the V gene TRBV7-3; 8 bases line up with TRBD1. V was pared by 5 bases and J by 5 bases, with 8 bases of the junction left unmatched. The CDR3 consists of 15 residues. Germline values: CDR1 SGHTA, CDR2 FQGTGA. The CDR3 sequence is CASSPQGARDNEQFF. CDR3 coding DNA: TGTGCCAGCAGCCCGCAGGGGGCACGGGACAATGAGCAGTTCTTC.

The chain combines TRBV7-2 with TRBJ1-3; perhaps TRBD1 as D (5 bases). Germline values: CDR1 SGHTA, CDR2 FQGNSA. This CDR3 contains 15 residues. V was shortened by 5 bases and J by 4 bases, with 15 bases between the two germline ends. The CDR3 DNA reads as TGTGCCAGCAGCGACAGCGGGGCTTACGGAAACACCATATATTTT. Amino acid sequence: CASSDSGAYGNTIYF.

This rearrangement joins TRBV9 to TRBJ2-5; TRBD2 aligns across 7 bases. The CDR3 sequence is 15 residues long. CDR1 SGDLS and CDR2 YYNGEE come from the germline V gene. The V gene end was trimmed by 4 bases and the J gene end by 4 bases; junction bases not matched to a gene: 10. The CDR3 sequence is CASSPMGGSGETQYF. The CDR3 DNA follows: TGTGCCAGCAGCCCCATGGGCGGGAGTGGAGAGACCCAGTACTTC.

The V and J genes are TRBV7-2 and TRBJ1-3; D gene unclear. Germline assignment: CDR1 SGHTA and CDR2 FQGNSA. With 1 base removed from V and 3 bases from J, the gap between germline ends came to 13 bases. This CDR3 is built from 16 residues. CDR3 coding DNA: TGTGCCAGCAGCTTAGACAGAAGTGGGCTTGGAAACACCATATATTTT. This translates into CASSLDRSGLGNTIYF.

J is TRBJ2-2 and V is TRBV12-5; 12 positions match TRBD2. The CDR3 totals 16 residues. Germline V gene data show CDR1 as LGHNT and CDR2 as FRNRAP. V shed 7 bases and J 6 bases; nucleotides not matched to a gene: 9. CDR3 residues: CASELRTSGKAGELFF. The CDR3 nucleotides read TGTGCTAGTGAACTACGGACTAGCGGGAAAGCCGGGGAGCTGTTTTTT. Complete variable domain (other parts from reference TRBV12-5 and TRBJ2-2): DARVTQTPRHKVTEMGQEVTMRCQPILGHNTVFWYRQTMMQGLELLAYFRNRAPLDDSGMPKDRFSAEMPDATLATLKIQPSEPRDSAVYFCASELRTSGKAGELFFGEGSRLTVL.

The chain uses TRBV19 and TRBJ1-2; D ambiguous. CDR3 size: 14 residues. V lost 6 bases and J 3 bases, leaving 14 bases between the germline ends. Germline CDR1 reads LNHDA; CDR2 reads SQIVND (reference sequence). The CDR3 here is CASRTEPRDYGYTF. CDR3 DNA: TGTGCCAGTAGGACGGAGCCGAGGGACTATGGCTACACCTTC.

This sequence joins TRBV27 and TRBJ2-2; 10 positions match TRBD2. The length of the CDR3 is 14 residues. From germline, CDR1 is MNHEY and CDR2 SMNVEV (reference sequence). J was trimmed by 7 bases and V by 6 bases; bases with no gene match: 5. DNA for the CDR3: TGTGCCAGCAGCCCTGGACTAGCGGTCGGGGAGCTGTTTTTT. It is translated as CASSPGLAVGELFF.

The rearrangement links TRBV7-6 to TRBJ2-7; TRBD1 matches at 8 bases. Germline values: CDR1 SGHVS, CDR2 FNYEAQ. The CDR3 length is 15 residues. The trim removed 4 bases at V and 1 base at J, leaving 6 bases unmatched. As DNA, the CDR3 is TGTGCCAGCAGCTCGGGACAGGCCTCATCCTACGAGCAGTACTTC. It is translated as CASSSGQASSYEQYF.

The gene calls are TRBV21-1 and TRBJ1-6; TRBD1, as called in the table, went unchecked against the DNA. TRBV21-1 represents a pseudogene. The CDR3 covers 18 residues. As DNA, the CDR3 is TGTGCCAGCAGCAAAAGGGGTAGGGGACAGGATTGCTATTCACCCCTCCACTTT. This translates into CASSKRGRGQDCYSPLHF.

The chain recombines TRBV7-2 with TRBJ2-7, with D unresolved. Germline values: CDR1 SGHTA, CDR2 FQGNSA. The CDR3 loop spans 12 amino acids. Trimming stripped 3 bases from V and 2 bases from J, with 5 bases between. CDR3 DNA sequence: TGTGCCAGCAGCTTGCCTACCTACGAGCAGTACTTC. Residues: CASSLPTYEQYF.

The genes are TRBV28 and TRBJ1-1, with D perhaps TRBD1 (5 bases). The CDR3 contains 15 residues. Deletions cut 7 bases from V and 0 bases from J, with 15 bases between. The germline V gene encodes CDR1 MDHEN and CDR2 SYDVKM. In DNA, the CDR3 is TGTGCCAGCACCCCCCCGGGGGATTTGAACACTGAAGCTTTCTTT. Translating gives CASTPPGDLNTEAFF.